These 27 T cell receptor beta chains were all obtained from the same sample, sequenced in a study of shared clonotypes between healthy human individuals. Produced via immunoSEQ multiplex PCR; TCRdb's table is partial and in-frame only. The sample includes 2.5 million or so clones, approximately 94% of them seen just once. Sequenced: naive CD4+ T cells sorted from blood. Subset given: CD45RA+ positively selected. The receptors originated from a man aged 18-30 years in good health.

V is TRBV6-1 and J is TRBJ2-5, with 10 bases matching TRBD2. CDR1 and CDR2 from the germline V gene are MNHNS and SASEGT. The junction had 3 bases not matched to a gene; V was cut back by 6 bases and J by 5 bases. The CDR3 extends over 13 amino acids. CDR3 nucleotide sequence: TGTGCCAGCAGCGGGACTAGCGTTGAGACCCAGTACTTC. Protein product: CASSGTSVETQYF.

This chain uses TRBV7-2 with TRBJ2-7, with D possibly TRBD2 on 7 matching bases. Germline-derived CDR1 and CDR2 are SGHTA and FQGNSA. The CDR3 extends over 17 amino acids. Between the trimmed V and J ends, which lost 2 bases and 4 bases, there was a span of 21 bases. This CDR3 is CASSLSPAGQPLYEQYF. Here the CDR3 DNA reads TGTGCCAGCAGCTTATCCCCAGCGGGACAACCTTTATACGAGCAGTACTTC.

Details on this clone: The sample contains more than one DNA sequence encoding this CDR3. The genes are TRBV18 and TRBJ2-7; D is unclear. Trimming cost V 2 bases and J 0 bases, with 8 bases left between them. This CDR3 region has 14 residues. CDR1 and CDR2 from the germline V gene are KGHSH and LQKENI. CDR3 nucleotide sequence: TGTGCCAGCTCACCAGCGAGCCTCTCCTACGAGCAGTACTTC. Translating gives CASSPASLSYEQYF.

The chain carries TRBV5-6 and TRBJ1-2; no clear D. Between the trimmed V and J ends, which lost 1 base and 8 bases, there was a span of 18 bases. The germline V gene has CDR1 SGHDT and CDR2 YYEEEE. This CDR3 is 15 amino acids long. CDR3 residues: CASSLPQPGLKGYTF. Written as DNA, the CDR3 is TGTGCCAGCAGCTTGCCCCAGCCGGGATTAAAAGGCTACACCTTC.

V gene TRBV5-4 combines with J gene TRBJ2-3; possible D gene TRBD1, 6 bases. The CDR3 contains 16 residues. Trimming shortened V by 4 bases and J by 0 bases, and 15 bases separated the two germline ends. CDR1 is SGHNT, CDR2 YYREEE, per germline (reference sequence). The CDR3 DNA is TGTGCCAGCAGCCCAGACAGGTTACCTAGCACAGATACGCAGTATTTT. Its protein is CASSPDRLPSTDTQYF.

The chain links TRBV30 to TRBJ2-3, with a tentative D call TRBD2 (5 bases). V lost 2 bases and J lost 6, with 12 bases in between. CDR1 GTSNPN and CDR2 SVGIG come from the germline V gene (reference sequence). This CDR3 region has 13 residues. CDR3 sequence reads: CAWSTEEWDTQYF. The CDR3 nucleotides read TGTGCCTGGAGTACGGAGGAGTGGGATACGCAGTATTTT.

The rearrangement joins TRBV4-3 to TRBJ1-1; D remains unclear. Germline lookup yields CDR1 LGHNA and CDR2 YSLEER. The CDR3 contains 14 residues. V shed 1 base and J shed 1 base, with 7 bases lying between them. The CDR3 here is CASSQVVTNTEAFF. The CDR3 nucleotides are TGCGCCAGCAGCCAAGTAGTGACGAACACTGAAGCTTTCTTT.

The chain carries TRBV29-1 and TRBJ2-2; tentatively, D is TRBD1 (5 bases). V was trimmed by 7 bases and J by 6 bases, leaving 15 bases between them. The germline gives CDR1 SQVTM, CDR2 ANQGSEA. The CDR3 covers 13 residues. The CDR3 here is CSARSSGSGELFF. The CDR3 DNA reads as TGCAGCGCCCGGAGTTCAGGGTCCGGGGAGCTGTTTTTT.

The chain combines TRBV7-2 with TRBJ2-1; tentatively, D is TRBD2 (6 bases). Per the germline V gene, CDR1 is SGHTA and CDR2 is FQGNSA. There are 15 residues in the CDR3. V lost 3 bases and J 5 bases, leaving 14 bases between the germline ends. The CDR3 coding sequence is TGTGCCAGCAGCTTGGACTCGGGACTCCACAATGAGCAGTTCTTC. Protein sequence: CASSLDSGLHNEQFF.

The chain couples TRBV6-1 to TRBJ1-5, with a tentative D call TRBD1 (5 bases). CDR1 is MNHNS, CDR2 SASEGT, per germline. V shed 3 bases and J shed 3 bases, with 12 bases lying between them. The CDR3 has 15 amino acids. The CDR3 loop is CASSDQPGLNQPQHF. As DNA, the CDR3 is TGTGCCAGCAGTGATCAGCCAGGGCTCAATCAGCCCCAGCATTTT.

The V call is TRBV5-4, the J call TRBJ2-1; 8 nucleotides agree with TRBD2. The germline V gene has CDR1 SGHNT and CDR2 YYREEE (reference sequence). Losses at the gene ends were 2 bases for V and 6 bases for J; bases not matched to a gene: 7. The CDR3 extends over 15 amino acids. The CDR3, as DNA: TGTGCCAGCAGCTTCCCCGGGAGGGCCGCCAATGAGCAGTTCTTC. Encoded protein: CASSFPGRAANEQFF.

Details on this clone: Different DNA sequences within this sample yield the same CDR3. The V gene is TRBV6-1, the J gene TRBJ1-1, with 11 bases matching TRBD1. Germline V gives CDR1 MNHNS, CDR2 SASEGT. V trimming: 5 bases; J trimming: 4 bases; junction bases outside the gene matches: 3. CDR3 size: 14 residues. Here the CDR3 reads CASSRGQGGTEAFF. CDR3 coding DNA: TGTGCCAGCAGTAGGGGACAGGGGGGCACTGAAGCTTTCTTT.

This chain uses TRBV27 with TRBJ1-2; 7 bases are shared with TRBD1. The CDR3 loop spans 13 amino acids. The ends lost 6 bases at V and 4 bases at J; junction bases unmatched: 5. Germline assignment: CDR1 MNHEY and CDR2 SMNVEV (reference sequence). CDR3 sequence reads: CASSLDRVYGYTF. DNA of the CDR3: TGTGCCAGCAGCCTTGACAGGGTCTATGGCTACACCTTC.

The CDR3 protein is CASSLLGGQGANIQYF. The CDR3, as DNA: TGTGCCAGCAGTTTATTAGGGGGTCAGGGCGCAAACATTCAGTACTTC. This rearrangement joins TRBV27 to TRBJ2-4; weak D call: TRBD1 (6 bases). CDR1 MNHEY and CDR2 SMNVEV come from the germline V gene (reference sequence). This CDR3 is built from 16 residues. The germline V and J ends were trimmed by 1 base and 6 bases, with 16 bases remaining between them.

The chain couples TRBV28 to TRBJ1-2; tentative D call: TRBD1 (5 bases). Looked up from germline, CDR1 is MDHEN and CDR2 is SYDVKM. The V gene lost 2 bases and the J gene lost 2 bases, with 18 bases spanning the gap. This CDR3 spans 17 amino acids. The DNA of the CDR3 is TGTGCCAGCAGTTTAGGGGTCGGGGGAATAAGCAACTATGGCTACACCTTC. It encodes CASSLGVGGISNYGYTF.

The V call is TRBV4-1, the J call TRBJ1-3, with a possible D match to TRBD1 (5 bases). Germline V gives CDR1 MGHRA, CDR2 YSYEKL. The CDR3 is 16 amino acids. V dropped 0 bases and J dropped 0 bases, with 9 bases sitting between them. DNA for the CDR3: TGCGCCAGCAGCCAAGAGGGACTGATCTCTGGAAACACCATATATTTT. The encoded protein is CASSQEGLISGNTIYF.

A single count supports this clone. This chain links TRBV6-5 with TRBJ1-1; no clear D. CDR3 length equals 14 residues. CDR1 and CDR2 (germline): MNHEY, SVGAGI. V was shortened by 5 bases and J by 1 base, with 11 bases between the two germline ends. CDR3 nucleotide sequence: TGTGCCAGCAGTCTCCTAGTCGCGAACACTGAAGCTTTCTTT. This codes for CASSLLVANTEAFF.

Concerning this clone itself: A junction boundary mismatches the germline segment, possibly from a read error. This chain joins TRBV7-7 and TRBJ1-2; 8 bases map to TRBD1. Germline loops: CDR1 SSHAT, CDR2 FNYEAQ (reference sequence). CDR3 length: 14 residues. The chain's CDR3 is CASSRDRGPDGYTF. The DNA of the CDR3 is TGTGCTAGCAGCCGCGACAGGGGTCCTGATGGCTACACCTTC. The entire variable domain, with the rest obtained from reference TRBV7-7 and TRBJ1-2, is as follows: GAGVSQSPRYKVTKRGQDVTLRCDPISSHATLYWYQQALGQGPEFLTYFNYEAQPDKSGLPSDRFSAERPEGSISTLTIQRTEQRDSAMYRCASSRDRGPDGYTFGSGTRLTVV.

The J gene is TRBJ2-7, the V gene TRBV9; no reliable D call. Per the germline V gene, CDR1 is SGDLS and CDR2 is YYNGEE. The CDR3 runs 13 residues. The V gene lost 4 bases and the J gene lost 1 base, with 9 bases spanning the gap. The CDR3 protein is CASSPSASYEQYF. The CDR3 DNA is TGTGCCAGCAGCCCGAGCGCTTCCTACGAGCAGTACTTC.

The chain combines TRBV6-1 with TRBJ2-3; 8 nucleotides line up with TRBD2. J gave up 2 bases and V 8 bases, and 9 bases lay outside the gene matches. This CDR3 contains 15 residues. CDR1 and CDR2 (germline): MNHNS, SASEGT. For the CDR3, the DNA is TGTGCCAGCCAGGGACTAGATGGGCTCACAGATACGCAGTATTTT. Translation: CASQGLDGLTDTQYF.

The V gene is TRBV11-2, the J gene TRBJ2-7, with 8 bases matching TRBD2. The CDR3 covers 16 residues. The V segment lost 2 bases and the J segment 4 bases; nucleotides outside the gene matches: 10. Germline lookup yields CDR1 SGHAT and CDR2 FQNNGV. In nucleotides, the CDR3 is TGTGCCAGCAGCTTATCACCGGGGCGGGGGGCTTACGAGCAGTACTTC. The encoded protein is CASSLSPGRGAYEQYF.

The chain combines TRBV4-3 with TRBJ2-3, with 9 bases lining up with TRBD2. CDR3 length: 19 residues. Unmatched junction bases numbered 12, after V lost 0 bases and J lost 2 bases. CDR1 is LGHNA, CDR2 YSLEER, per germline. The DNA for the CDR3 is TGCGCCAGCAGCCAAGAGGGTCCGGGGAGCGGGAGGCCCACAGATACGCAGTATTTT. Translation: CASSQEGPGSGRPTDTQYF.

The chain combines TRBV19 with TRBJ1-4; D is unclear. CDR3 length equals 13 residues. The V end lost 6 bases, the J end lost 4 bases, and 9 bases lay between the germline ends. Germline V lookup: CDR1 LNHDA, CDR2 SQIVND (reference sequence). This CDR3 is CASRTDINEKLFF. The CDR3 region has the DNA TGTGCCAGTAGGACTGATATTAATGAAAAACTGTTTTTT.

A remark on this clone: Other DNA sequences in this sample translate to the same CDR3. J is TRBJ2-7 and V is TRBV4-3; 7 bases are a match to TRBD2. Germline CDR1 and CDR2: LGHNA and YSLEER. J was trimmed by 7 bases and V by 1 base; bases with no gene match: 1. The CDR3 is 12 residues long. In DNA form, the CDR3 reads TGCGCCAGCAGCCAAGGGGGGGGAGAGCAGTACTTC. It encodes CASSQGGGEQYF.

The gene calls are TRBV27 and TRBJ2-5, with 7 bases fitting TRBD1. Trimming removed 5 bases from V and 1 base from J; junction bases left unmatched: 4. The length of the CDR3 is 14 residues. Germline V CDR1 and CDR2: MNHEY, SMNVEV (reference sequence). In nucleotides, the CDR3 is TGTGCCAGCAGTAGGGACAGCCTCCAAGAGACCCAGTACTTC. It encodes CASSRDSLQETQYF.

The chain is built from TRBV2 and TRBJ2-7; tentatively, D is TRBD1 or TRBD2 (5 bases each). The CDR3 runs 13 residues. Germline V gene lookup returns CDR1 SNHLY and CDR2 FYNNEI. Trimming took 8 bases from V and 3 from J, leaving 14 bases between them. The CDR3 coding sequence is TGTGCCAGCTCCCCGGCAGGGAGCTACGAGCAGTACTTC. It codes for CASSPAGSYEQYF.

The chain uses TRBV6-5 and TRBJ1-2; D is undetermined. Trimming pared 0 bases from V and 8 bases from J, leaving 13 bases between. This CDR3 contains 14 residues. Germline V lookup: CDR1 MNHEY, CDR2 SVGAGI. Here the CDR3 DNA reads TGTGCCAGCAGTTACTCTGGGAGCGCGGGAGGCTACACCTTC. Translation: CASSYSGSAGGYTF.